This paragraph covers one T cell receptor (beta chain) sequence. The assay was immunoSEQ multiplex PCR, and TCRdb's table has in-frame clones only and misses some. The sample holds roughly 1,100,000 clones, around 76% seen once. From germline, CDR1 is MGHRA and CDR2 YSYEKL. The CDR3 is 14 amino acids. J lost 7 bases, V lost 4 bases, and 7 bases had no gene match. This record belongs to a study of shared clonotypes between healthy human individuals. Sequences were obtained from memory CD4+ T cells sorted from blood. The subset here: CD45RA-negative fraction. The chain has TRBV4-1 and TRBJ1-5, with TRBD1 matching 7 bases. This TCR came from a man between 18 and 35 years old in good health. For the CDR3, the DNA is TGCGCCAGCAGCCCCGGACAGGATCGACAGCCCCAGCATTTT. It translates to CASSPGQDRQPQHF.